This T cell receptor (beta chain) appears in the sequencing data of a study of long-term antiretroviral therapy in people with HIV. Study results and limitations: Repertoire dominance by clones expanded before ART was seen at all time points.

Germline lookup yields CDR1 LGHNA and CDR2 YSLEER. The CDR3 spans 18 residues. With 0 bases clipped from V and 2 bases from J, the junction kept 8 bases outside the gene matches. Sequencing relied on immunoSEQ assay v3.0, run at survey level. Only in-frame clones appear in the TCRdb table, and some are missing; sequencing was by immunoSEQ multiplex PCR. The top ten hold 9.5% to 13% of the sample, which has 14,000 or so clones, 88% seen once. A note on this clone: Its antigen is unknown.

Sequences were derived from unsorted PBMCs, sampled 6.2 years after starting antiretroviral therapy. The rearrangement links TRBV4-3 to TRBJ2-3, with TRBD2 matching 10 bases. The source of this sequence is a man in his forties with HIV. The CDR3 sequence: CASSQDGTSGKHTDTQYF. In DNA, the CDR3 is TGCGCCAGCAGCCAAGATGGAACTAGCGGGAAGCACACAGATACGCAGTATTTT.